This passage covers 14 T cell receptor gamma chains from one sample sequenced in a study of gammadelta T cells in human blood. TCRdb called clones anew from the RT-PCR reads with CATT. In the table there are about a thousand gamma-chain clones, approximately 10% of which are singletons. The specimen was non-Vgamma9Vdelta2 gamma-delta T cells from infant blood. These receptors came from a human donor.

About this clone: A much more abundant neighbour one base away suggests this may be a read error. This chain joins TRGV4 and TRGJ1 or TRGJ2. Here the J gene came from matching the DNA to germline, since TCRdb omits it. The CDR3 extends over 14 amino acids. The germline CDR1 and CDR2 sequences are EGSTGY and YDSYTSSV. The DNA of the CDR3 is TGTGCCACCCGGGATGGGTGGAATTATTATAAGAAACTCTTT. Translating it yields CATRDGWNYYKKLF.

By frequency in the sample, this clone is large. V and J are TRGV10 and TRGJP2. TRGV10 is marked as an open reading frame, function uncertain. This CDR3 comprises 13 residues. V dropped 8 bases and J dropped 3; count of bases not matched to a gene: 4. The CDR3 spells CAAWGRSDWIKTF. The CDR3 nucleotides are TGTGCTGCGTGGGGACGTAGTGATTGGATCAAGACGTTT.

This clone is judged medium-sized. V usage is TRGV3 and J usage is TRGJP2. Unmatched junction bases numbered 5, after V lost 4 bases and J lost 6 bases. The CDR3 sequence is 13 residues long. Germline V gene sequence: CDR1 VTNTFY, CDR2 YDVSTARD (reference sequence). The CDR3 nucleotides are TGTGCCACCTGGGATAATGGTGATTGGATCAAGACGTTT. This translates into CATWDNGDWIKTF.

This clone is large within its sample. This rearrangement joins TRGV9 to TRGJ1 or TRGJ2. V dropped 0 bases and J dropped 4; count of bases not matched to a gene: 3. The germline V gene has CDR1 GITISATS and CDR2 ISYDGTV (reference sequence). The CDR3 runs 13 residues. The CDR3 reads CALWEVQYYKKLF. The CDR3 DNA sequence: TGTGCCTTGTGGGAGGTGCAATATTATAAGAAACTCTTT.

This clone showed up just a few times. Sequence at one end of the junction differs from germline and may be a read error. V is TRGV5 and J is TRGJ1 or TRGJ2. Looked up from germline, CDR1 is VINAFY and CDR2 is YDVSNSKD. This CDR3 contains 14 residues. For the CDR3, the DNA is TGTGCCACCTGGGACAGGCTGAATCATTATAAGAAACTCTTT. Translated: CATWDRLNHYKKLF.

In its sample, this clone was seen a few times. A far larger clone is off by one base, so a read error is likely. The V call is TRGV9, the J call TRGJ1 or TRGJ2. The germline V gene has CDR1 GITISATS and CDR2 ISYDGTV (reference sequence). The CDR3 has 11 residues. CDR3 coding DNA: TGTGCTTTGTGGGAGGTGCGTAAGAAACTCTTT. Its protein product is CALWEVRKKLF.

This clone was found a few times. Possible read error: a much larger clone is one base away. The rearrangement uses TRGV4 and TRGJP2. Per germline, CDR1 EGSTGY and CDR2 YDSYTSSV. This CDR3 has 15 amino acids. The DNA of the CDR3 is TGTGCCACCTGGGATGGGAATAGTAGTGATTGGATCCAGACGTTT. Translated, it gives CATWDGNSSDWIQTF.

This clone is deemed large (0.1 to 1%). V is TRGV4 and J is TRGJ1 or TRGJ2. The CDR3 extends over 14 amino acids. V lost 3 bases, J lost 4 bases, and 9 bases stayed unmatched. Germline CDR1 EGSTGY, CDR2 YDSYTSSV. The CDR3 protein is CATWDPRGYYKKLF. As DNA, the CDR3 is TGTGCCACCTGGGATCCCCGGGGCTATTATAAGAAACTCTTT.

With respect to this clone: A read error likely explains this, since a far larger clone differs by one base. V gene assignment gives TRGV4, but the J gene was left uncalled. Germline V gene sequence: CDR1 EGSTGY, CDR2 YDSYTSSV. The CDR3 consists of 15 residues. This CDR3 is CATWDGRENYYNKLF. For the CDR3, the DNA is TGTGCCACCTGGGATGGGCGTGAGAATTATTATAACAAACTCTTT.

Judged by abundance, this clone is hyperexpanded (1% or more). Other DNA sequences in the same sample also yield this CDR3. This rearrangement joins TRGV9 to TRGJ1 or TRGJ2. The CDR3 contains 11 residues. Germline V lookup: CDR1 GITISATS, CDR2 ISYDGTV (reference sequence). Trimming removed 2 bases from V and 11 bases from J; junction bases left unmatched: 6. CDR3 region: CALWEAWEKLF. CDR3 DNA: TGTGCCTTGTGGGAGGCATGGGAGAAACTCTTT.

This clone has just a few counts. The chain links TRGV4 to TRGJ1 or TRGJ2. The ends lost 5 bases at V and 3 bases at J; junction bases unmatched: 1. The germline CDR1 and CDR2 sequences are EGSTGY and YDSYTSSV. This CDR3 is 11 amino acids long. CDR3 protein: CATWGYYKKLF. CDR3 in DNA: TGTGCCACCTGGGGTTATTATAAGAAACTCTTT.

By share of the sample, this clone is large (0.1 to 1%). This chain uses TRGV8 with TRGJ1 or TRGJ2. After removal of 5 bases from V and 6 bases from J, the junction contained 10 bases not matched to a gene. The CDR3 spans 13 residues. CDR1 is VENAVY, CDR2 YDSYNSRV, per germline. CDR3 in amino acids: CATWARRGYKKLF. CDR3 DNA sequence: TGTGCCACCTGGGCTCGAAGGGGTTATAAGAAACTCTTT.

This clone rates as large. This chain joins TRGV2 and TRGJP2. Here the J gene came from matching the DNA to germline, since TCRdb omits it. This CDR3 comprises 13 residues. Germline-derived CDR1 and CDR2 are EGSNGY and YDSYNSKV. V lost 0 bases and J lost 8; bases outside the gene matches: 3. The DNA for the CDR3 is TGTGCCACCTGGGACGGGCCCGATTGGATCAAGACGTTT. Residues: CATWDGPDWIKTF.

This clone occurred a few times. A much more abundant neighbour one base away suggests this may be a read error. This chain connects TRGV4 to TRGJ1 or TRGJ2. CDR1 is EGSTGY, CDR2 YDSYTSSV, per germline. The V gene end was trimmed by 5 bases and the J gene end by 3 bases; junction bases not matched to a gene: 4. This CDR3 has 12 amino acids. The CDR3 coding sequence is TGTGCCACCTGGGCCACTTATTATAAGAAACTCTTT. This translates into CATWATYYKKLF.